The rows below give T cell receptor beta chains drawn from one sample of a study of response to subunit inactivated influenza vaccine. TCRdb called the RT-PCR reads again in MiXCR, with one record for every CDR3 protein. Among more than 700,000 distinct CDR3 sequences listed, 21% were seen once. Specimen: PBMCs from blood, collected 4 to 6 days after vaccination. The receptors come from a man over 45 who received an inactivated influenza vaccine. Both conserved end residues are part of each CDR3. D genes are given only for firm matches. Not every row has a clone size; where given, it reads once, few, many or a size class.

cdr3_aa cdr3_nt v_call d_call j_call clone_size
CSANLPGRSYNEQFF TGCAGTGCTAATCTTCCAGGTCGCTCCTACAATGAGCAGTTCTTC TRBV20-1 . TRBJ2-1 .
CASSLGGVHNEQFF TGCGCCAGCAGCTTGGGGGGTGTCCACAATGAGCAGTTCTTC TRBV5-1 . TRBJ2-1 .
CASSLGVTGEPKLFF TGCGCCAGCAGCTTGGGCGTTACAGGTGAGCCGAAGCTGTTCTTC TRBV5-1 . TRBJ2-1 .
CASSFTGRDTEAFF TGTGCCAGCAGCTTTACAGGGAGGGACACTGAAGCTTTCTTT TRBV7-2 . TRBJ1-1 .
CASSDFSGLAGGMETQYF TGTGCCAGCAGTGATTTTAGCGGACTAGCGGGAGGGATGGAGACCCAGTACTTC TRBV25-1 TRBD2 TRBJ2-5 .
CASSVVAGGPLHF TGTGCCAGCAGCGTAGTAGCAGGCGGACCCCTCCACTTT TRBV9 . TRBJ1-6 .
CASSDRASDQYF TGTGCCAGCAGCGACCGGGCCTCAGACCAGTATTTT TRBV7-9 . TRBJ2-3 .
CASSVRGGSSYNEQFF TGTGCCAGCAGCGTCCGGGGGGGTAGCTCCTACAATGAGCAGTTCTTC TRBV9 TRBD2 TRBJ2-1 .
CASSYVGGSRGYTF TGTGCCAGCAGTTACGTGGGAGGGTCGAGGGGCTACACCTTC TRBV6-5 . TRBJ1-2 few
CASSLDRWGNTEAFF TGTGCCAGCAGCTTAGACAGATGGGGGAACACTGAAGCTTTCTTT TRBV7-6 . TRBJ1-1 .
CSASNTARNTGELFF TGCAGTGCTAGTAACACCGCAAGGAACACCGGGGAGCTGTTTTTT TRBV20-1 . TRBJ2-2 few
CASSQSRTSGYNEQFF TGCGCCAGCAGCCAATCCCGGACTAGCGGCTACAATGAGCAGTTCTTC TRBV4-1 TRBD2 TRBJ2-1 many
CASSDSGLNSPLHF TGTGCCAGCAGTGATTCGGGGTTGAATTCACCCCTCCACTTT TRBV6-4 . TRBJ1-6 .
CASRRGLAGGPGQFF TGTGCCAGCAGACGAGGACTAGCGGGGGGGCCGGGGCAGTTCTTC TRBV12-3/TRBV12-4 TRBD2 TRBJ2-1 few
CASSLVLWVETQYF TGTGCCAGCAGCTTGGTGCTCTGGGTGGAGACCCAGTACTTC TRBV5-5 . TRBJ2-5 few
CASSTGGLETQYF TGTGCCAGCAGTACAGGGGGCTTAGAGACCCAGTACTTC TRBV12-3/TRBV12-4 TRBD1 TRBJ2-5 few
CSALDTSTDTQYF TGCAGTGCTTTGGACACCAGCACAGATACGCAGTATTTT TRBV20-1 . TRBJ2-3 .
CASSFYGSGGNEQFF TGTGCCAGCAGTTTTTACGGTAGCGGAGGCAATGAGCAGTTCTTC TRBV12-3/TRBV12-4 . TRBJ2-1 many
CASSQDSLEGRGGYTF TGCGCCAGCAGCCAAGATTCGTTGGAGGGACGGGGTGGCTACACCTTC TRBV4-3 . TRBJ1-2 .
CASSDEFSAQNEAFF TGTGCCAGCAGTGATGAGTTTTCCGCTCAAAATGAAGCTTTCTTT TRBV6-4 . TRBJ1-1 few
CASSPRGQPYEQYF TGTGCCAGCAGCCCAAGGGGGCAGCCCTACGAGCAGTACTTC TRBV7-6 TRBD1 TRBJ2-7 few
CASRVTPSNQPQHF TGCGCCAGCAGGGTCACCCCTAGCAATCAGCCCCAGCATTTT TRBV5-1 . TRBJ1-5 .
CSVERSNQETQYF TGCAGCGTTGAGCGTAGCAACCAAGAGACCCAGTACTTC TRBV29-1 . TRBJ2-5 .
CASLPVAGGYNEQFF TGTGCCAGCCTCCCCGTAGCGGGAGGATACAATGAGCAGTTCTTC TRBV6-1 TRBD2 TRBJ2-1 .
CASSEPAGGEQYF TGTGCCAGCAGTGAACCAGCGGGAGGCGAGCAGTACTTC TRBV6-1 TRBD2 TRBJ2-7 once
CATQGGAKYNEQFF TGTGCCACACAGGGGGGGGCAAAATACAATGAGCAGTTCTTC TRBV10-3 . TRBJ2-1 .
CASSLGQGAYGSYEQYF TGTGCCAGCAGTCTCGGACAGGGGGCTTACGGGTCCTACGAGCAGTACTTC TRBV12-3/TRBV12-4 TRBD1 TRBJ2-7 few
CSAREVGGGDSYEQYF TGCAGTGCTAGAGAAGTGGGGGGCGGGGACTCCTACGAGCAGTACTTC TRBV20-1 . TRBJ2-7 .
CASSLGGTVSYEQYF TGTGCCAGCAGCTTGGGGGGGACCGTTTCCTACGAGCAGTACTTC TRBV5-4 . TRBJ2-7 .
CASSYSIREDTGELFF TGTGCCAGCAGTTACTCGATTCGGGAGGACACCGGGGAGCTGTTTTTT TRBV6-2/TRBV6-3 TRBD2 TRBJ2-2 .
CASRPPWAVTTGELFF TGTGCCAGCCGACCCCCGTGGGCAGTGACCACCGGGGAGCTGTTTTTT TRBV7-8 . TRBJ2-2 .
CASSRGLAGGLPPFF TGTGCCAGCAGCCGAGGACTAGCGGGAGGGCTTCCCCCGTTCTTC TRBV3-1 TRBD2 TRBJ2-1 few
CASSRQGGNYEQYF TGTGCCAGCAGTCGACAGGGCGGGAACTACGAGCAGTACTTC TRBV6-1 . TRBJ2-7 many
CASRAGTRGGTDTQYF TGTGCCAGCAGAGCTGGTACCCGGGGGGGGACAGATACGCAGTATTTT TRBV28 TRBD2 TRBJ2-3 .
CASSLGFGETQYF TGTGCCAGCAGCTTGGGTTTTGGAGAGACCCAGTACTTC TRBV5-6 . TRBJ2-5 .
CASRLTGTGAPSDTF TGTGCCAGCAGGCTTACCGGGACAGGGGCTCCATCGGACACCTTC TRBV6-2/TRBV6-3 TRBD1 TRBJ1-2 .
CASSRWDRAPYEQYF TGTGCCAGCAGCCGATGGGACAGGGCCCCCTACGAGCAGTACTTC TRBV14 TRBD1 TRBJ2-7 .
CASSQGTHASEKQFF TGTGCCAGCAGCCAAGGGACCCACGCGTCGGAGAAGCAGTTCTTC TRBV3-1 . TRBJ2-1 .
CATSDRVRDQPQHF TGTGCCACCTCAGACAGGGTAAGGGATCAGCCCCAGCATTTT TRBV24-1 TRBD1 TRBJ1-5 .
CASSDEGPGETQYF TGCGCCAGCAGTGACGAGGGGCCGGGGGAGACCCAGTACTTC TRBV10-2 . TRBJ2-5 .
CASSQKIRLAGVKETQYF TGTGCCAGCAGCCAGAAGATTAGACTAGCGGGAGTGAAGGAGACCCAGTACTTC TRBV11-1 TRBD2 TRBJ2-5 many
CASSLGGDWSYEQYF TGTGCCAGCAGTTTAGGCGGCGATTGGTCCTACGAGCAGTACTTC TRBV12-3/TRBV12-4 . TRBJ2-7 few
CSVAQGWNEKLFF TGCAGCGTGGCACAGGGATGGAATGAAAAACTGTTTTTT TRBV29-1 . TRBJ1-4 few
CASSAFSQGARENIQYF TGTGCCAGCAGTGCATTTTCCCAGGGGGCGAGGGAAAACATTCAGTACTTC TRBV25-1 TRBD1 TRBJ2-4 .
CASSLDARGSSPLHF TGTGCCAGCAGCTTGGACGCCAGGGGTAGTTCACCCCTCCACTTT TRBV5-5 . TRBJ1-6 many
CASSTGTGIGTQYF TGTGCCAGCAGCACCGGGACAGGGATAGGGACCCAGTACTTC TRBV12-3/TRBV12-4 TRBD1 TRBJ2-5 .
CSAKSGSSYEQYF TGCAGTGCAAAAAGCGGGAGCTCCTACGAGCAGTACTTC TRBV20-1 TRBD2 TRBJ2-7 .
CACPDGATNEKLFF TGTGCCTGCCCGGACGGTGCAACTAATGAAAAACTGTTTTTT TRBV30 . TRBJ1-4 .
CASSPTLANEQFF TGTGCCAGCAGCCCTACGCTAGCGAATGAGCAGTTCTTC TRBV3-1 . TRBJ2-1 few
CASSDPGGPLHF TGCGCCAGCAGCGACCCCGGCGGCCCCCTCCACTTT TRBV5-1 . TRBJ1-6 .
CSARDPFGRVSPDTQYF TGCAGTGCTAGAGATCCCTTTGGAAGGGTATCTCCAGATACGCAGTATTTT TRBV20-1 . TRBJ2-3 few
CASSRWTAETQYF TGTGCCAGCAGCCGTTGGACGGCTGAGACCCAGTACTTC TRBV14 . TRBJ2-5 few
CSASMMRAGKYGYTF TGCAGTGCTAGCATGATGCGGGCAGGCAAATATGGCTACACCTTC TRBV20-1 . TRBJ1-2 few
CASSLSLLRDTQYF TGTGCCAGCAGCCTGTCCTTGTTGCGGGATACGCAGTATTTT TRBV7-2 . TRBJ2-3 .
CASSYRIGGTKETQYF TGTGCCAGCAGTTACAGGATTGGGGGAACTAAAGAGACCCAGTACTTC TRBV6-5 . TRBJ2-5 few
CAISNLTSGRETQYF TGTGCCATCAGTAACCTGACTAGCGGGAGAGAGACCCAGTACTTC TRBV10-3 TRBD2 TRBJ2-5 .
CSVSGGSSYNEQFF TGCAGCGTTTCAGGCGGGAGCTCCTACAATGAGCAGTTCTTC TRBV29-1 TRBD2 TRBJ2-1 few
CASRTSDYEQYF TGCGCCAGCAGGACTAGCGATTACGAGCAGTACTTC TRBV5-1 TRBD2 TRBJ2-7 .
CAISPRNYEQYF TGTGCCATCTCGCCCCGGAACTACGAGCAGTACTTC TRBV10-3 . TRBJ2-7 .
CSARVDRGLVYTEAFF TGCAGTGCTAGAGTCGACAGGGGGCTGGTGTACACTGAAGCTTTCTTT TRBV20-1 TRBD1 TRBJ1-1 .